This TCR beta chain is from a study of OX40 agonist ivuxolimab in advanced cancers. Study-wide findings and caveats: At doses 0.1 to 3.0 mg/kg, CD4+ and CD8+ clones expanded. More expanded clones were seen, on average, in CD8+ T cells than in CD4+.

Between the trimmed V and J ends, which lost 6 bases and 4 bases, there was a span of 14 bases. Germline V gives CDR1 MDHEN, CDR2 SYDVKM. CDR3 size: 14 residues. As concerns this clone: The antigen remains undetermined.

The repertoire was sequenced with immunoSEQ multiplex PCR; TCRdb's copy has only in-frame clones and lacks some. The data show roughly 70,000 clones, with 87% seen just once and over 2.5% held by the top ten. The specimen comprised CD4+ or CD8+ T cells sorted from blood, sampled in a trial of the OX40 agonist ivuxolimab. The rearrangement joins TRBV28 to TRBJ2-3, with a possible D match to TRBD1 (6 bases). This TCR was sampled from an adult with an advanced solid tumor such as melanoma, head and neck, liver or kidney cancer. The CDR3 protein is CASRPPQGSDTQYF. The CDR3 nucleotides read TGTGCCAGCAGACCCCCTCAGGGGTCAGATACGCAGTATTTT.